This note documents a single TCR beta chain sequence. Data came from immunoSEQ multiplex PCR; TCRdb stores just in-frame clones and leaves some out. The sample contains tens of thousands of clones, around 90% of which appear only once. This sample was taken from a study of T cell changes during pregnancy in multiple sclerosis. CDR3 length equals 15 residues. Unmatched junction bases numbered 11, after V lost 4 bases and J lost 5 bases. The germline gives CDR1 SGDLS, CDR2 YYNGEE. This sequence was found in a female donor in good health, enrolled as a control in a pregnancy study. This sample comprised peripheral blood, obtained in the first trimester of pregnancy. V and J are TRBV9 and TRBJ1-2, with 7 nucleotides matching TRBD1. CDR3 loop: CASSPDRVSLYGYTF. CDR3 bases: TGTGCCAGCAGCCCCGACAGGGTTTCTCTGTATGGCTACACCTTC.